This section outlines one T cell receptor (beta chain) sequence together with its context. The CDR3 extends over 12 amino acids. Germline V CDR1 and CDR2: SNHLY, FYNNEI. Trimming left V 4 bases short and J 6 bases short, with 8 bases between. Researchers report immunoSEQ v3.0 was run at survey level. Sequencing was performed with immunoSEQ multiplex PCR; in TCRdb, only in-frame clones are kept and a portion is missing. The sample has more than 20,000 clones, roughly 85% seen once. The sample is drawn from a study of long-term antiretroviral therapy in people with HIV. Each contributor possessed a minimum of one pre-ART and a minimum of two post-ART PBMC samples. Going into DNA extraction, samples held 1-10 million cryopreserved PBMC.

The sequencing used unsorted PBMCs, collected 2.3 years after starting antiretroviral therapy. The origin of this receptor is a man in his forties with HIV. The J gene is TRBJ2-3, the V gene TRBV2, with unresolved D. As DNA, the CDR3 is TGTGCCAGCAGTGGTAGGCCTGATACGCAGTATTTT. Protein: CASSGRPDTQYF.